What follows are 23 T cell receptor beta chains derived from one specimen sequenced in a study of blood T cell repertoires in COVID-19. Profiling relied on immunoSEQ multiplex PCR, and the TCRdb table lists in-frame clones only, not all of them. Of fewer than 200,000 clones listed, around 83% are singletons. The sample taken for sequencing was peripheral blood. The receptors were gathered from a woman in her fifties or sixties with acute or convalescent COVID-19.

The V and J genes are TRBV2 and TRBJ1-1, with D perhaps TRBD1 (6 bases). The V end lost 10 bases, the J end lost 6 bases, and 18 bases lay between the germline ends. From germline, CDR1 is SNHLY and CDR2 FYNNEI. The CDR3 sequence is 13 residues long. The CDR3 DNA reads TGTGCCACTGCGACAGGTGCTTTCTCTGAAGCTTTCTTT. Its translation: CATATGAFSEAFF.

This clone has only one observation. V is TRBV7-9 and J is TRBJ2-2; 7 bases align to TRBD1. CDR1 is SEHNR, CDR2 FQNEAQ, per germline (reference sequence). V was clipped by 4 bases and J by 6 bases; unmatched bases: 11. The CDR3 extends over 16 amino acids. CDR3 nucleotides: TGTGCCAGCAGCTCCTTGGTAGGGGGCGAAGCCGGGGAGCTGTTTTTT. Translation: CASSSLVGGEAGELFF.

This clone was detected a few times. The rearrangement uses TRBV19 and TRBJ2-1; D gene ambiguous. CDR3 length: 15 amino acids. Germline values: CDR1 LNHDA, CDR2 SQIVND (reference sequence). The ends were cut back, 5 bases at V and 3 bases at J, with 14 bases in the middle. The CDR3, as DNA: TGTGCCAGTAGTCCCGTTAAGGCGGTCTACAATGAGCAGTTCTTC. This codes for CASSPVKAVYNEQFF.

The rearrangement joins TRBV19 to TRBJ1-1; D gene ambiguous. CDR3 length equals 15 residues. V was cut by 5 bases and J by 0 bases, with 13 bases left in between. Germline CDR1 reads LNHDA; CDR2 reads SQIVND (reference sequence). The CDR3 loop is CASSANPYMNTEAFF. The CDR3 nucleotides are TGTGCCAGTAGTGCCAACCCTTACATGAACACTGAAGCTTTCTTT.

The chain combines TRBV27 with TRBJ1-2; a possible D gene is TRBD1 (5 bases). This CDR3 has 14 amino acids. V shed 3 bases and J shed 3 bases, with 11 bases lying between them. Germline assignment: CDR1 MNHEY and CDR2 SMNVEV (reference sequence). In nucleotides, the CDR3 is TGTGCCAGCAGTTTTGTGGGGGGGTACTATGGCTACACCTTC. This codes for CASSFVGGYYGYTF.

The chain uses TRBV5-4 and TRBJ1-1, with a weak D call TRBD1 (5 bases). V was shortened by 4 bases and J by 4 bases, with 17 bases between the two germline ends. CDR3 length: 15 amino acids. Germline-derived CDR1 and CDR2 are SGHNT and YYREEE (reference sequence). The CDR3 loop is CASSTPQGGSTEAFF. The CDR3 nucleotides are TGTGCCAGCAGCACCCCCCAGGGTGGAAGCACTGAAGCTTTCTTT. Full variable domain (outside the CDR3, taken from reference TRBV5-4 and TRBJ1-1): ETGVTQSPTHLIKTRGQQVTLRCSSQSGHNTVSWYQQALGQGPQFIFQYYREEENGRGNFPPRFSGLQFPNYSSELNVNALELDDSALYLCASSTPQGGSTEAFFGQGTRLTVV.

The chain uses TRBV21-1 and TRBJ1-1; no check of the table's D call, TRBD1, against the DNA was made. TRBV21-1 counts as a pseudogene. There are 14 residues in the CDR3. As DNA, the CDR3 is TGTGCCAGCAGCAAAGGGGCATTTACAGGGGAAGCTTTCTTT. It is translated as CASSKGAFTGEAFF.

V and J are TRBV5-1 and TRBJ2-7; maybe TRBD1 (6 bases). Trimming stripped 6 bases from V and 3 bases from J, with 19 bases between. Germline CDR1 SGHRS, CDR2 YFSETQ. There are 15 residues in the CDR3. This CDR3 reads CASTWGSGVIYEQYF. CDR3 in DNA: TGCGCCAGCACCTGGGGGTCAGGGGTAATCTACGAGCAGTACTTC.

This sequence joins TRBV19 and TRBJ2-2; tentative D call: TRBD2 (6 bases). Deletions cut 3 bases from V and 7 bases from J, with 12 bases between. Germline V gene sequence: CDR1 LNHDA, CDR2 SQIVND (reference sequence). The CDR3 contains 14 residues. The CDR3 coding sequence is TGTGCCAGTAGTATCGGGACTTCGAGCGGGGAGCTGTTTTTT. This encodes CASSIGTSSGELFF.

This clone was seen more than once but under ten times. The V and J genes are TRBV12-3 or TRBV12-4 and TRBJ2-2; D unclear. This CDR3 contains 12 residues. V lost 8 bases and J 3 bases, leaving 7 bases between the germline ends. In DNA, the CDR3 is TGTGCCAGCTCGCGGTACACCGGGGAGCTGTTTTTT. This gives the protein CASSRYTGELFF.

The V gene is TRBV5-4, the J gene TRBJ1-1, with D unclear. The CDR3 consists of 15 residues. Trimming stripped 1 base from V and 4 bases from J, with 14 bases between. Per the germline V gene, CDR1 is SGHNT and CDR2 is YYREEE (reference sequence). CDR3 protein: CASSLPGDAGTEAFF. The DNA of the CDR3 is TGTGCCAGCAGCTTGCCGGGTGATGCTGGCACTGAAGCTTTCTTT.

The chain uses TRBV5-1 and TRBJ1-5; D is possibly TRBD1 (6 bases). The ends were cut back, 4 bases at V and 2 bases at J, with 13 bases in the middle. Germline-derived CDR1 and CDR2 are SGHRS and YFSETQ. The CDR3 is 15 residues long. In DNA form, the CDR3 reads TGCGCCAGCAGCGTGTCAGGGGTTGGCAATCAGCCCCAGCATTTT. Residues: CASSVSGVGNQPQHF.

The chain uses TRBV11-2 and TRBJ2-7, with 11 bases identical to TRBD2. Unmatched junction bases numbered 5, after V lost 5 bases and J lost 5 bases. This CDR3 has 14 residues. Looked up from germline, CDR1 is SGHAT and CDR2 is FQNNGV. CDR3 loop: CASSLSGRAHEQYF. The CDR3 DNA is TGTGCCAGCAGCCTTAGCGGGAGGGCCCACGAGCAGTACTTC.

The chain combines TRBV7-8 with TRBJ1-1, with TRBD1 identical over 7 bases. The ends lost 4 bases at V and 4 bases at J; junction bases unmatched: 9. The CDR3 totals 15 residues. The germline V gene has CDR1 SGHVS and CDR2 FQNEAQ. In DNA, the CDR3 is TGTGCCAGCAGCTCGATGACAGGGTGGGTCACTGAAGCTTTCTTT. Its translation is CASSSMTGWVTEAFF.

The chain is built from TRBV5-5 and TRBJ1-5; D is unclear. The CDR3 is made up of 16 amino acids. Trimming stripped 0 bases from V and 2 bases from J, with 12 bases between. The germline V gene encodes CDR1 SGHKS and CDR2 YYEKEE (reference sequence). The CDR3, as DNA: TGTGCCAGCAGCTTGGCGAGGGTGGGTGGCAATCAGCCCCAGCATTTT. As protein: CASSLARVGGNQPQHF.

The V and J genes are TRBV10-2 and TRBJ1-1, with D possibly being TRBD1 (6 bases). Germline V gene lookup returns CDR1 WSHSY and CDR2 SAAADI. V was shortened by 10 bases and J by 0 bases, with 12 bases between the two germline ends. The CDR3 totals 13 residues. CDR3 region: CATMQGLNTEAFF. CDR3 sequence (DNA): TGCGCCACCATGCAGGGGTTGAACACTGAAGCTTTCTTT.

This clone was counted only a few times. The chain couples TRBV5-1 to TRBJ2-7; 7 bases agree with TRBD2. CDR1 and CDR2 (germline): SGHRS, YFSETQ. There are 13 residues in the CDR3. V trimming: 4 bases; J trimming: 4 bases; junction bases outside the gene matches: 5. CDR3: CASSPSGEYEQYF. The DNA of the CDR3 is TGCGCCAGCAGCCCGAGCGGGGAGTACGAGCAGTACTTC.

This sequence joins TRBV5-1 and TRBJ2-5; 7 bases are shared with TRBD2. In germline, CDR1 is SGHRS, CDR2 YFSETQ. This CDR3 comprises 16 residues. Germline trimming cut 6 bases from V and 2 bases from J; bases unmatched to any gene: 13. The CDR3 spells CASNPIGEGNQETQYF. The DNA for the CDR3 is TGCGCCAGCAACCCGATCGGGGAGGGGAATCAAGAGACCCAGTACTTC.

This clone was seen just once. The chain couples TRBV11-3 to TRBJ2-2; 7 nucleotides agree with TRBD2. The CDR3 runs 14 residues. Per the germline V gene, CDR1 is SGHNT and CDR2 is YENEEA. After removal of 5 bases from V and 5 bases from J, the junction contained 5 bases not matched to a gene. The CDR3 bases are TGTGCCAGCAGCCGTAGCGGGTATACCGGGGAGCTGTTTTTT. Amino acid sequence: CASSRSGYTGELFF.

The chain couples TRBV12-5 to TRBJ1-1, with 8 nucleotides matching TRBD1. Germline CDR1 reads LGHNT; CDR2 reads FRNRAP. J lost 1 base, V lost 5 bases, and 6 bases had no gene match. The CDR3 has 15 amino acids. CDR3 protein: CASGPNQGANTEAFF. For the CDR3, the DNA is TGTGCTAGTGGTCCGAATCAGGGGGCGAACACTGAAGCTTTCTTT.

This clone is a singleton in its sample. V and J are TRBV2 and TRBJ2-2; maybe TRBD2 (5 bases). This CDR3 region has 17 residues. The germline V and J ends were trimmed by 5 bases and 3 bases, with 19 bases remaining between them. CDR1 is SNHLY, CDR2 FYNNEI, per germline. Here the CDR3 reads CASSPLFRDSDTGELFF. The CDR3 coding sequence is TGTGCCAGCAGTCCCCTCTTTAGGGATAGCGACACCGGGGAGCTGTTTTTT.

This chain uses TRBV18 with TRBJ1-5; possible D gene TRBD1, 5 bases. V dropped 6 bases and J dropped 4 bases, with 16 bases sitting between them. Per germline, CDR1 KGHSH and CDR2 LQKENI. This CDR3 contains 15 residues. The DNA for the CDR3 is TGTGCCAGCTCGTCTCTAGGAGGGGAGAATCAGCCCCAGCATTTT. The encoded protein is CASSSLGGENQPQHF.

The rearrangement links TRBV15 to TRBJ1-2, with 7 bases that match TRBD1. The CDR3 consists of 17 residues. Germline-derived CDR1 and CDR2 are LNHNV and YYDKDF (reference sequence). Trimming removed 3 bases from V and 6 bases from J; junction bases left unmatched: 16. CDR3 loop: CATSSKDRDRWQDGYTF. For the CDR3, the DNA is TGTGCCACCAGCAGTAAAGACAGGGATCGGTGGCAGGATGGCTACACCTTC.